These 18 T cell receptor beta chains came from one sample sequenced in a study of OX40 agonist ivuxolimab in advanced cancers. Libraries were prepared by immunoSEQ multiplex PCR; TCRdb keeps only in-frame clonotypes and omits some of them. The data hold 50,000 to 65,000 clones, with around nine tenths observed a single time. Material: CD4+ or CD8+ T cells sorted from blood, obtained in a trial of the OX40 agonist ivuxolimab. These receptors originate from an adult with an advanced solid tumor such as melanoma, head and neck, liver or kidney cancer.

The J gene is TRBJ2-2, the V gene TRBV7-3; D not resolved. V was trimmed by 6 bases and J by 6 bases, leaving 17 bases between them. The CDR3 is 15 amino acids. CDR1 is SGHTA, CDR2 FQGTGA, per germline. The CDR3 DNA is TGTGCCAGCAGAGAATCGGGCCCGAGCGCCGGGGAGCTGTTTTTT. Its translation is CASRESGPSAGELFF.

The V gene is TRBV2, the J gene TRBJ1-5; 7 bases fit TRBD1. V lost 6 bases, J lost 4 bases, and 6 bases stayed unmatched. CDR3 size: 14 residues. The germline CDR1 and CDR2 sequences are SNHLY and FYNNEI. In nucleotides, the CDR3 is TGTGCCAGCAGCCGACAGGGAGGTAATCAGCCCCAGCATTTT. Translation: CASSRQGGNQPQHF.

This chain connects TRBV7-8 to TRBJ2-5; no clear D. The CDR3 contains 14 residues. Between the trimmed V and J ends, which lost 2 bases and 1 base, there was a span of 8 bases. The germline CDR1 and CDR2 sequences are SGHVS and FQNEAQ. As DNA, the CDR3 is TGTGCCAGCAGCTTACCTGGGCGCCAAGAGACCCAGTACTTC. Residues: CASSLPGRQETQYF.

The rearrangement uses TRBV5-1 and TRBJ1-1; 10 bases map to TRBD1. Germline CDR1 reads SGHRS; CDR2 reads YFSETQ. This CDR3 spans 14 amino acids. With 4 bases clipped from V and 5 bases from J, the junction kept 5 bases outside the gene matches. Here the CDR3 reads CASSPGQGGTEAFF. The CDR3 region has the DNA TGCGCCAGCAGCCCCGGACAGGGGGGGACTGAAGCTTTCTTT.

The chain combines TRBV2 with TRBJ1-6; possibly TRBD1 for D (6 bases). The V gene lost 7 bases and the J gene lost 8 bases, with 18 bases spanning the gap. Germline V gene data show CDR1 as SNHLY and CDR2 as FYNNEI. The CDR3 loop spans 15 amino acids. The CDR3 sequence is CASTPGQGRYSPLHF. CDR3 DNA sequence: TGTGCCAGCACTCCGGGGCAGGGGAGGTATTCACCCCTCCACTTT.

The CDR3 loop reads CASTSGQPNTGELFF. The DNA for the CDR3 is TGTGCCAGCACCTCAGGACAGCCGAACACCGGGGAGCTGTTTTTT. The chain recombines TRBV6-1 with TRBJ2-2; tentative D call: TRBD1 (6 bases). CDR3 length: 15 residues. Trimming left V 7 bases short and J 0 bases short, with 12 bases between. Germline CDR1 MNHNS, CDR2 SASEGT.

The genes are TRBV2 and TRBJ2-7; TRBD2 agrees at 13 bases. Germline CDR1 is SNHLY and CDR2 is FYNNEI. V shed 6 bases and J 4 bases; nucleotides not matched to a gene: 3. The CDR3 spans 14 residues. CDR3 coding DNA: TGTGCCAGCAGGACGACTAGCGGGGGGTACGAGCAGTACTTC. Its protein is CASRTTSGGYEQYF.

The chain is built from TRBV2 and TRBJ2-7; a possible D gene is TRBD1 (5 bases). Germline V gene data show CDR1 as SNHLY and CDR2 as FYNNEI. Trimming removed 6 bases from V and 3 bases from J, with 9 bases in between. This CDR3 has 12 amino acids. The CDR3 nucleotides read TGTGCCAGCAGGGATCAGGGCTACGAGCAGTACTTC. This codes for CASRDQGYEQYF. The whole variable domain, remainder taken from reference TRBV2 and TRBJ2-7, is EPEVTQTPSHQVTQMGQEVILRCVPISNHLYFYWYRQILGQKVEFLVSFYNNEISEKSEIFDDQFSVERPDGSNFTLKIRSTKLEDSAMYFCASRDQGYEQYFGPGTRLTVT.

The CDR3 DNA sequence: TGTGCCAGTAAGACAGGAGCCACAGATACGCAGTATTTT. Its translation: CASKTGATDTQYF. This chain links TRBV19 with TRBJ2-3, with D tentatively TRBD1 (6 bases). The germline gives CDR1 LNHDA, CDR2 SQIVND (reference sequence). With 7 bases removed from V and 2 bases from J, the gap between germline ends came to 10 bases. The CDR3 contains 13 residues.

The rearrangement joins TRBV11-2 to TRBJ2-7; no reliable D call. Trimming took off 5 bases at V and 3 bases at J, with 5 bases between the two ends. The CDR3 consists of 11 residues. Germline V lookup: CDR1 SGHAT, CDR2 FQNNGV. CDR3 DNA: TGTGCCAGCAGCCGGAGCTACGAGCAGTACTTC. Amino acids: CASSRSYEQYF.

This chain uses TRBV29-1 with TRBJ2-5; D remains unclear. The CDR3 sequence is 15 residues long. The V gene lost 4 bases and the J gene lost 5 bases, with 20 bases spanning the gap. Germline V CDR1 and CDR2: SQVTM, ANQGSEA. For the CDR3, the DNA is TGCAGCGTTGCTCGGAACGCCAGGAACGCGGAGACCCAGTACTTC. Its protein product is CSVARNARNAETQYF.

This chain connects TRBV6-5 to TRBJ1-5; 8 bases fit TRBD1. The CDR3 runs to 15 residues. J gave up 2 bases and V 6 bases, and 6 bases lay outside the gene matches. Germline loops: CDR1 MNHEY, CDR2 SVGAGI. CDR3 region: CASRRTGSGNQPQHF. The CDR3 coding sequence is TGTGCCAGCAGGAGGACAGGGAGCGGCAATCAGCCCCAGCATTTT.

This chain connects TRBV15 to TRBJ1-5, with 7 bases that match TRBD1. Trimming cost V 1 base and J 1 base; bases outside gene matches: 1. Germline loops: CDR1 LNHNV, CDR2 YYDKDF (reference sequence). The CDR3 is 15 amino acids. The CDR3 protein is CATSRGDRSNQPQHF. CDR3 sequence (DNA): TGTGCCACCAGCAGAGGGGACAGAAGCAATCAGCCCCAGCATTTT.

This clone was seen only once. This chain uses TRBV30 with TRBJ1-2; a possible D gene is TRBD1 (6 bases). The germline V and J ends were trimmed by 1 base and 4 bases, with 19 bases remaining between them. Germline loops: CDR1 GTSNPN, CDR2 SVGIG (reference sequence). This CDR3 contains 16 residues. CDR3 loop: CAWSGGTLGQLYGYTF. The CDR3 region has the DNA TGTGCCTGGAGTGGGGGTACTCTCGGACAGCTCTATGGCTACACCTTC.

The chain joins TRBV18 to TRBJ1-2; no reliable D call. V was shortened by 2 bases and J by 3 bases, with 19 bases between the two germline ends. This CDR3 region has 17 residues. Looked up from germline, CDR1 is KGHSH and CDR2 is LQKENI. The CDR3 DNA reads TGTGCCAGCTCACCAGCTGGGTTTAAAGAAGTTGACTATGGCTACACCTTC. Its translation: CASSPAGFKEVDYGYTF.

The rearrangement links TRBV29-1 to TRBJ2-3; weak D call: TRBD2 (6 bases). Trimming took 4 bases from V and 3 from J, leaving 8 bases between them. Germline CDR1 is SQVTM and CDR2 is ANQGSEA. The CDR3 consists of 12 residues. The CDR3 nucleotides are TGCAGCGTTGCCGCGGGAACAGATACGCAGTATTTT. This sequence encodes CSVAAGTDTQYF.

In its sample, this clone is medium-sized (0.01 to 0.1%). The chain has TRBV19 and TRBJ1-5; TRBD1 might be the D (6 bases). Trimming pared 6 bases from V and 3 bases from J, leaving 12 bases between. CDR3 size: 14 residues. Germline CDR1 LNHDA, CDR2 SQIVND (reference sequence). This CDR3 is CASRGRQDNQPQHF. CDR3 sequence (DNA): TGTGCCAGTAGGGGAAGACAGGACAATCAGCCCCAGCATTTT.

The chain combines TRBV30 with TRBJ1-3, with D unresolved. Germline CDR1 and CDR2: GTSNPN and SVGIG (reference sequence). The CDR3 contains 16 residues. The V gene lost 2 bases and the J gene lost 0 bases, with 14 bases spanning the gap. In DNA form, the CDR3 reads TGTGCCTGGAGTAGTAAGGGTCCGTTCTCTGGAAACACCATATATTTT. Its translation is CAWSSKGPFSGNTIYF.